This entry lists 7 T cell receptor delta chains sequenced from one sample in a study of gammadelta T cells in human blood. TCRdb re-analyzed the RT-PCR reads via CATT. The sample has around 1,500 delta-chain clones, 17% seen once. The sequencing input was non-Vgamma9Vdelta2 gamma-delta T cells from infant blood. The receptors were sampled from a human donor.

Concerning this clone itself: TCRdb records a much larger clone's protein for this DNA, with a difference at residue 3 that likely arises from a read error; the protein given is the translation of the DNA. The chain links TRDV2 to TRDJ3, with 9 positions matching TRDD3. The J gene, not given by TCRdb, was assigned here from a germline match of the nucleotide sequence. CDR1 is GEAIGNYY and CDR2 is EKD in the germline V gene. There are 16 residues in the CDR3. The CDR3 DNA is TGTGCCCGTGACTGGGGGAGCTCCTGGGACACCCGACAGATGTTTTTC. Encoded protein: CARDWGSSWDTRQMFF.

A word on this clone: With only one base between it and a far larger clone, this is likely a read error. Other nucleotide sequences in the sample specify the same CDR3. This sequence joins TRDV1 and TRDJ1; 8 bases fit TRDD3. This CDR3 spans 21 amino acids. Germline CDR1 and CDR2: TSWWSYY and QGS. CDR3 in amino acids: CALGEPPSPRTGGRYTDKLIF. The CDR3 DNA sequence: TGTGCTCTTGGGGAACCCCCCTCCCCCCGTACTGGGGGCCGTTACACCGATAAGCTCATCTTT.

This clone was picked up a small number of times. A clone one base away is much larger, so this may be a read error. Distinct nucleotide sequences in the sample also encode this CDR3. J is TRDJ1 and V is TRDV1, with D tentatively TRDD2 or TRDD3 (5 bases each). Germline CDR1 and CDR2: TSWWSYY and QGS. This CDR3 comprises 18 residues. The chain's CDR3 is CALGELRPLQPVPDKLIF. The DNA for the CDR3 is TGTGCACTTGGGGAACTACGTCCCCTACAACCGGTCCCCGATAAACTCATCTTT.

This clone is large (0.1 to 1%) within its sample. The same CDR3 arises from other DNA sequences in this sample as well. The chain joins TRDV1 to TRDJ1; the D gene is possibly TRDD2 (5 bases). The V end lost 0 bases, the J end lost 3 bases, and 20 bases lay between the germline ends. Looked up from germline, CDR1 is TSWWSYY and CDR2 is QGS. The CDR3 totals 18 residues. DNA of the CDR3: TGTGCTCTTGGGGAACTACGTCCCCTACAACCGGTCCCCGATAAACTCATCTTT. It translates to CALGELRPLQPVPDKLIF.

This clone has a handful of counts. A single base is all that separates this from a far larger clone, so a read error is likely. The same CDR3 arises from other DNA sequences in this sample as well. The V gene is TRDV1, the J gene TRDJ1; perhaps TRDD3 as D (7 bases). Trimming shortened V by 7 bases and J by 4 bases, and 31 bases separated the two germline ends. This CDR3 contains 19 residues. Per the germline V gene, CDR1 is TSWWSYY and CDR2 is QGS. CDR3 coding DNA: TGTGCTCTTGCGGTAGCGTTCCTAACTGGGGTGGCAGGGCGCGATAAACTCATCTTT. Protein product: CALAVAFLTGVAGRDKLIF.

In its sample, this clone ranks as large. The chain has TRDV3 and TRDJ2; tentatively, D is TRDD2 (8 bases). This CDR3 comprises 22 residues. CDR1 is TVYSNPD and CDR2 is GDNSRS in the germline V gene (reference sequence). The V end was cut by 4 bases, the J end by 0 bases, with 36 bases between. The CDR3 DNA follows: TGTGCCTCCTCACGGGCTCTTCCTACGCCCCTGGGGGGTACTCCTTTGACAGCACAACTCTTCTTT. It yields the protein CASSRALPTPLGGTPLTAQLFF.

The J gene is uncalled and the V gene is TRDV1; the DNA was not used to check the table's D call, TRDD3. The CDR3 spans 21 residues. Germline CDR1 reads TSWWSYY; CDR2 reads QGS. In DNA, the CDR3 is TGTGCTCTTGGGGAAAGGAAGTTCCTCCATGGCTGGGAAAAGTACACCGATAAACTCACCTTT. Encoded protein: CALGERKFLHGWEKYTDKLTF.